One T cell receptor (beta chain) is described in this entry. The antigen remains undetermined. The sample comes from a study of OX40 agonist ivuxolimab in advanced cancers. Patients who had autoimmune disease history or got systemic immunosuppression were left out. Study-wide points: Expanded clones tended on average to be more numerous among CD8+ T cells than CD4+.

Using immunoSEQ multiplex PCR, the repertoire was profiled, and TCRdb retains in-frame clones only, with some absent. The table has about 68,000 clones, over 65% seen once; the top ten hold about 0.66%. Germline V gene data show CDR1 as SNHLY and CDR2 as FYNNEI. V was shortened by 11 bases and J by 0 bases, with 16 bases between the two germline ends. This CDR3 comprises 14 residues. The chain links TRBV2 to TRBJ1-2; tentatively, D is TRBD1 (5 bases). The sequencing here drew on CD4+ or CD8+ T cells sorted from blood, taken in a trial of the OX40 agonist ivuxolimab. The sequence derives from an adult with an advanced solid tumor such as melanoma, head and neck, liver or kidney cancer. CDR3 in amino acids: CAGKQAGSNYGYTF. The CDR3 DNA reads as TGTGCCGGGAAACAGGCAGGTTCTAACTATGGCTACACCTTC.